The T cell receptor beta chain described here comes from a study of cytomegalovirus exposure and HLA in healthy donors. Study details: A later analysis reported the approximately 120 validation repertoires used the same platform as the approximately 700 first-cohort repertoires.

Broader study findings: In vitro work confirmed that a few CMV-associated chains recognize CMV antigens.

This clone was detected a few times. Its antigen is still unknown. Sequencing used immunoSEQ multiplex PCR; TCRdb keeps in-frame clones, though not all of them. Found here are over 120,000 clones, approximately 86% of them singletons; the top ten hold 4.5% to 5.5%. The sequencing sample was made of PBMCs. The sequence derives from a man younger than 35 in good health and CMV-seropositive.

The chain's CDR3 is CASRTGEASPLHF. The CDR3 DNA reads TGTGCCAGCAGAACAGGGGAGGCTTCACCCCTCCACTTT. J is TRBJ1-6 and V is TRBV6-5, with TRBD1 matching 7 bases. Germline V CDR1 and CDR2: MNHEY, SVGAGI. The CDR3 runs to 13 residues. The V and J ends lost 6 bases and 9 bases, in that order; junction bases with no gene match: 5.